This is a list of T cell receptor beta chains from one sample in a study of cytomegalovirus exposure and HLA in healthy donors. Some clones are missing from TCRdb's copy, which holds only in-frame ones; the method was immunoSEQ multiplex PCR. The top ten hold 0.83% of the sample, which has 300,000 to 400,000 clones, roughly 89% seen once. The sample was PBMCs. The source of these receptors is a young woman in good health and CMV-seronegative. Both conserved end residues are part of each CDR3. D genes are given only for firm matches. For some rows the clone size is stated as once, few or many, or as a class when expanded; others skip it.

>NA|TRBV6-5|TRBJ2-5|NA
TGTGCCAGCAGTCTTGCGTTCTCCTCCCAAGAGACCCAGTACTTC
CASSLAFSSQETQYF
>NA|TRBV2|TRBJ2-4|few
TGTGCCAGCATAGGGAGGACAAACATTCAGTACTTC
CASIGRTNIQYF
>TRBD1|TRBV6-1|TRBJ2-7|few
TGTGCCACCAGGCCGCGACAGGGTGGGTACGAGCAGTACTTC
CATRPRQGGYEQYF
>TRBD1|TRBV28|TRBJ2-7|NA
TGTGCCAGCACCCCAGGGACAGGGCGCTCCTACGAGCAGTACTTC
CASTPGTGRSYEQYF
>NA|TRBV7-8|TRBJ1-5|NA
TGTGCCAGCAGCTTAGAGGTCGGGAATGGCAATCAGCCCCAGCATTTT
CASSLEVGNGNQPQHF
>NA|TRBV4-1|TRBJ2-2|NA
TGCGCCAGCAGCCAAGCGGCGGCAGGGGGGGAGCTGTTTTTT
CASSQAAAGGELFF
>NA|TRBV7-5|TRBJ2-3|NA
TGTGTCAGAAGCTGCCCCGGGACAGGGGGCAGGCATACGCAGTATTTT
CVRSCPGTGGRHTQYF
>TRBD2|TRBV7-9|TRBJ2-5|once
TGTGCCAGCAGCTTATACACCGGGACTAGCGGAGAGACCCAGTACTTC
CASSLYTGTSGETQYF
>NA|TRBV11-2|TRBJ1-1|NA
TGTGCCAGCAGCCAAAACACTGAAGCTTTCTTT
CASSQNTEAFF
>NA|TRBV6-4|TRBJ1-5|NA
TGTGCCAGCAGGGAGCCTCGGGGAGTACGGAGCAATCAGCCCCAGCATTTT
CASREPRGVRSNQPQHF
>TRBD2|TRBV6-5|TRBJ2-7|NA
TGTGCCAGCAGTTACCGGGGGGGGTACGAGCAGTACTTC
CASSYRGGYEQYF
>NA|TRBV11-1|TRBJ2-7|NA
TGTGCCAGCAGCTTAGTAGTCAGGGCCGGCTCCGGCGAGCAGTACTTC
CASSLVVRAGSGEQYF
>TRBD2|TRBV6-1|TRBJ2-1|NA
TGTGCCAGCAGTCCCGGGAGGGCGAATGAGCAGTTCTTC
CASSPGRANEQFF
>TRBD1|TRBV27|TRBJ2-3|NA
TGTGCCAGCAGTTCTACCCGTGGACAGGGCCCCACAGATACGCAGTATTTT
CASSSTRGQGPTDTQYF
>TRBD2|TRBV4-2|TRBJ2-4|NA
TGTGCCAGCAGCCAGGAGAGGCGACTAGCCTCCACTGGGGACATTCAGTACTTC
CASSQERRLASTGDIQYF
>TRBD1|TRBV28|TRBJ1-1|NA
TGTGCCAGCAGTTTATGGACAGGGGCTACTCCCACTGAAGCTTTCTTT
CASSLWTGATPTEAFF
>NA|TRBV14|TRBJ1-2|once
TGTGCCAGCAGTGGCGGCTCCTATGGCTACACCTTC
CASSGGSYGYTF